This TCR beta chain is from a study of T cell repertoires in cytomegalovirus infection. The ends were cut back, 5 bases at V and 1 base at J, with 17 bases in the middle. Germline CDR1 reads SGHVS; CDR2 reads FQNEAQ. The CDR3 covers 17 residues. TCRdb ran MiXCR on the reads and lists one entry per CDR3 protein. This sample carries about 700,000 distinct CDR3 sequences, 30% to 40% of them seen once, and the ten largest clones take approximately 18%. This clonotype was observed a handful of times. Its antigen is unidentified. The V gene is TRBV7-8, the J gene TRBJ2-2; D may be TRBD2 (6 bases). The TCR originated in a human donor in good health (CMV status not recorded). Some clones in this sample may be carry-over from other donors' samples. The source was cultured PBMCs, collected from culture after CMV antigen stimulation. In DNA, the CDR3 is TGTGCCAGCAGCCCTGCACGGGGGTTGGGGAACACCGGGGAGCTGTTTTTT. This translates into CASSPARGLGNTGELFF.